This TCR beta chain was retrieved from a study of T cell responses to AZD1222 COVID-19 vaccine. Study-wide results and limits: The donor cohort was predominantly white British with a female majority, and clonal diversity may have been underestimated. Samples come after the peak T cell response, not at day 14. At 160-218 and 743-854, vaccine-associated CD4 TCRs were dominant, and they spanned spike. Unmutated regions of variants are reportedly targeted by nearly half of spike-specific TCRs.

Looked up from germline, CDR1 is MNHEY and CDR2 is SMNVEV (reference sequence). The CDR3 has 13 residues. Trimming removed 11 bases from V and 5 bases from J, with 15 bases in between. Notes on this clone: Its matching antigen is unknown.

Here immunoSEQ multiplex PCR was the method, and the copy in TCRdb shows in-frame clones only, minus some. The table lists 25,000 to 30,000 clones, around 90% of them singletons. This rearrangement joins TRBV27 to TRBJ2-2; the D gene is possibly TRBD2 (5 bases). The origin of this receptor is an adult in good health. The sequencing used peripheral blood, collected on day 0 of AZD1222 vaccination. The CDR3 sequence is CAAGRGGTGELFF. The CDR3 region has the DNA TGTGCCGCCGGCCGGGGTGGGACCGGGGAGCTGTTTTTT.